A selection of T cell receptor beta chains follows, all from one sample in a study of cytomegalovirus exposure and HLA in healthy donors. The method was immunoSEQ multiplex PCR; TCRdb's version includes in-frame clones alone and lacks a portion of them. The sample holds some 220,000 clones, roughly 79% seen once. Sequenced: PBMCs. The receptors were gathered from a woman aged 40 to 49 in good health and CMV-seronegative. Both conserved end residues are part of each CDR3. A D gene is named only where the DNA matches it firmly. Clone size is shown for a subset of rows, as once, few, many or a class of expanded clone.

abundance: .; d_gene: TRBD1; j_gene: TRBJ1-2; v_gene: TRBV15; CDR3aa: CATSRDGTVNYGYTF; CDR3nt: TGTGCCACCAGCAGAGATGGGACAGTAAACTATGGCTACACCTTC
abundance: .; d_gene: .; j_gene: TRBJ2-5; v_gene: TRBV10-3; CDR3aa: CAISRRVEEETQYF; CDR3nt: TGTGCCATCAGTAGACGGGTAGAAGAAGAGACCCAGTACTTC
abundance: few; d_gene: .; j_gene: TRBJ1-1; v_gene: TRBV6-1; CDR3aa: CASNRVNTEAFF; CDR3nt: TGTGCCAGCAACAGGGTGAACACTGAAGCTTTCTTT
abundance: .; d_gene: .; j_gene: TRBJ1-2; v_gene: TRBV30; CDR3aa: CAAPGTRQGGYTF; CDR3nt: TGTGCCGCCCCGGGGACTCGCCAGGGTGGCTACACCTTC
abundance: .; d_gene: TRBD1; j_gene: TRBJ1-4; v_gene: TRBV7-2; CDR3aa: CASSPRGLEEKLFF; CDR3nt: TGTGCCAGCAGCCCCAGGGGGCTGGAGGAAAAACTGTTTTTT
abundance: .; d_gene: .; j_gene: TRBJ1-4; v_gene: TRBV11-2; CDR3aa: CASSLERATNEKLFF; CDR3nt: TGTGCCAGCAGCTTAGAGAGGGCAACTAATGAAAAACTGTTTTTT
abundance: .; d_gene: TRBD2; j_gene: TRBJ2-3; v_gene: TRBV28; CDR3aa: CASSSPGLAGIDTQYF; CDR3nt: TGTGCCAGCAGCTCCCCCGGACTAGCGGGGATTGATACGCAGTATTTT
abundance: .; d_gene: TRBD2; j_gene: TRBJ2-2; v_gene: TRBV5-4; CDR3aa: CASSSRRGEGGELFF; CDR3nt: TGTGCCAGCAGCTCCCGGAGAGGGGAGGGCGGGGAGCTGTTTTTT
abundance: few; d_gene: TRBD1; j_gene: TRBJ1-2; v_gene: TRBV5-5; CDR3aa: CASSSTGGSYGYTF; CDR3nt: TGTGCCAGCAGCTCGACAGGGGGCTCCTATGGCTACACCTTC
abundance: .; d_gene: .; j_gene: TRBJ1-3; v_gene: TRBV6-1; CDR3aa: CAGKGRELGNTIYF; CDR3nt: TGTGCCGGAAAGGGGAGGGAGCTCGGAAACACCATATATTTT
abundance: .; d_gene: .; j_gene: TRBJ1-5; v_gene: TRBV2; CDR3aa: CASSESRVSNQPQHF; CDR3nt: TGTGCCAGCAGTGAAAGCCGGGTTAGCAATCAGCCCCAGCATTTT
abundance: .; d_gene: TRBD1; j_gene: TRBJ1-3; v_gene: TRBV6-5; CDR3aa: CASSYGTGLNTIYF; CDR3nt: TGTGCCAGCAGTTACGGGACAGGGCTCAACACCATATATTTT
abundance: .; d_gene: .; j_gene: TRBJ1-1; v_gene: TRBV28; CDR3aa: CASSSRGLLEAFF; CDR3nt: TGTGCCAGCAGTTCCCGAGGGCTCTTGGAAGCTTTCTTT
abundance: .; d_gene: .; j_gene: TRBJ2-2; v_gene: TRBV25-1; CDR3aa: CASNGGAKTGELFF; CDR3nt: TGTGCCAGCAACGGCGGGGCGAAAACCGGGGAGCTGTTTTTT
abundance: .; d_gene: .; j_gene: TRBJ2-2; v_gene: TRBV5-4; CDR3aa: CASSQAGAGELFF; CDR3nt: TGTGCCAGCAGCCAAGCCGGGGCCGGGGAGCTGTTTTTT
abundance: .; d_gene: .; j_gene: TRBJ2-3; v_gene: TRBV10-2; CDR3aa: CASSESKGQRGTDTQYF; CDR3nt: TGCGCCAGCAGTGAGTCGAAAGGCCAGCGGGGCACAGATACGCAGTATTTT
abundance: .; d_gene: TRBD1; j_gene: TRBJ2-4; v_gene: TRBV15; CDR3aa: CATSRGGTGGGAKNIQYF; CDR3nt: TGTGCCACCAGCAGAGGGGGGACAGGGGGCGGGGCCAAAAACATTCAGTACTTC
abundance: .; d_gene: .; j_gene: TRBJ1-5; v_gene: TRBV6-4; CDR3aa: CASSDSMWQEGNQPQHF; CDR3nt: TGTGCCAGCAGTGACTCGATGTGGCAGGAGGGCAATCAGCCCCAGCATTTT
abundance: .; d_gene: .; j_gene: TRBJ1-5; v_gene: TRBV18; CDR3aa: CASSPGGSQPQHF; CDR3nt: TGTGCCAGCTCACCGGGGGGAAGTCAGCCCCAGCATTTT
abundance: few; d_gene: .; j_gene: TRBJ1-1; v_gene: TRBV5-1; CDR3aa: CASSQEPNTEAFF; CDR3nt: TGCGCCAGCAGTCAAGAGCCTAACACTGAAGCTTTCTTT
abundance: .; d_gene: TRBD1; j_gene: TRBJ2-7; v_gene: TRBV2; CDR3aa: CASSVRDSYEQYF; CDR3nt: TGTGCCAGCAGTGTGAGGGACAGCTACGAGCAGTACTTC
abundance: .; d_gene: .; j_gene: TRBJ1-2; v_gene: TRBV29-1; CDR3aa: CSVAAGPSALYGYTF; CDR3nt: TGCAGCGTGGCCGCAGGGCCCAGTGCTCTCTATGGCTACACCTTC
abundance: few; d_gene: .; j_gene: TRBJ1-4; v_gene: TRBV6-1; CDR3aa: CASTRRGGEKLFF; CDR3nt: TGTGCCAGCACTAGGAGGGGTGGTGAAAAACTGTTTTTT
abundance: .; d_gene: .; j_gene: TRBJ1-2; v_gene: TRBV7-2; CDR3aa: CASSLRQSGYGYTF; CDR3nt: TGTGCCAGCAGCTTAAGACAGTCGGGCTATGGCTACACCTTC
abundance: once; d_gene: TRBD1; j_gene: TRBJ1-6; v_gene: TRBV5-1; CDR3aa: CASSDEGTGFSTRSPLHF; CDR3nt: TGCGCCAGCAGCGATGAGGGGACAGGGTTTTCGACTCGTTCACCCCTCCACTTT